These T cell receptor beta chains were read from a single sample in a study of CD8 T cells in Susac syndrome. TCRdb redid the calling of the immunoSEQ multiplex PCR reads with MiXCR, one entry per CDR3 protein. The top ten hold about 0.23% of the sample, which has under 150,000 distinct CDR3 sequences, roughly 89% seen once. The specimen sequenced was CD8+ T cells from PBMCs. The receptors shown here come from a human donor with multiple sclerosis. Both conserved end residues are part of each CDR3.

J gene: TRBJ2-1
V gene: TRBV19
CDR3 length: 12
CDR3 protein: CASMRGGNEQFF

J gene: TRBJ1-2
V gene: TRBV4-1
CDR3 length: 15
CDR3 protein: CASSPTELINYGYTF

J gene: TRBJ2-2
V gene: TRBV13
CDR3 length: 13
CDR3 protein: CASTSLDTGELFF

J gene: TRBJ2-1
V gene: TRBV13
CDR3 length: 15
CDR3 protein: CASSLPTSGSHEQFF

J gene: TRBJ2-3
V gene: TRBV15
CDR3 length: 14
CDR3 protein: CATSDTASTDTQYF

J gene: TRBJ2-1
V gene: TRBV7-8
CDR3 length: 15
CDR3 protein: CASRGGLASYNEQFF

J gene: TRBJ1-2
V gene: TRBV10-3
CDR3 length: 13
CDR3 protein: CAIQGQGASGYTF

J gene: TRBJ2-7
V gene: TRBV20-1
CDR3 length: 13
CDR3 protein: CSAPLRDNYEQYF

J gene: TRBJ1-5
V gene: TRBV28
CDR3 length: 15
CDR3 protein: CASSFGLPSIQPQHF

J gene: TRBJ2-2
V gene: TRBV27
CDR3 length: 14
CDR3 protein: CASRAGGNTGELFF

J gene: TRBJ2-6
V gene: TRBV5-1
CDR3 length: 16
CDR3 protein: CASRPNLGSGANVLTF

J gene: TRBJ1-1
V gene: TRBV2
CDR3 length: 10
CDR3 protein: CASSVSEAFF

J gene: TRBJ1-2
V gene: TRBV28
CDR3 length: 13
CDR3 protein: CASSAGLGYGYTF

J gene: TRBJ2-7
V gene: TRBV5-6
CDR3 length: 15
CDR3 protein: CASSEPTGINSEQYF

J gene: TRBJ1-2
V gene: TRBV20-1
CDR3 length: 17
CDR3 protein: CSAPNFETGYSNYGYTF

J gene: TRBJ1-1
V gene: TRBV6-6
CDR3 length: 12
CDR3 protein: CASSYSKGEAFF

J gene: TRBJ2-7
V gene: TRBV6-2/TRBV6-3
CDR3 length: 13
CDR3 protein: CASGPAGSYEQYF

J gene: TRBJ2-5
V gene: TRBV27
CDR3 length: 13
CDR3 protein: CASSLMVRETQYF

J gene: TRBJ2-7
V gene: TRBV4-1
CDR3 length: 15
CDR3 protein: CASSQTGTGNYEQYF

J gene: TRBJ2-2
V gene: TRBV6-5
CDR3 length: 13
CDR3 protein: CGAGTGVTGELFF

J gene: TRBJ2-7
V gene: TRBV27
CDR3 length: 14
CDR3 protein: CASSSPSLSYEQYF

J gene: TRBJ2-3
V gene: TRBV6-5
CDR3 length: 18
CDR3 protein: CASSYGVIADASTDTQYF

J gene: TRBJ1-1
V gene: TRBV9
CDR3 length: 15
CDR3 protein: CASSVGFGRDTEAFF

J gene: TRBJ2-7
V gene: TRBV5-6
CDR3 length: 13
CDR3 protein: CASSFINSYEQYF

J gene: TRBJ1-2
V gene: TRBV29-1
CDR3 length: 13
CDR3 protein: CSVPPGGADGYTF

J gene: TRBJ2-7
V gene: TRBV7-9
CDR3 length: 18
CDR3 protein: CASSFSSGGDRDPYEQYF

J gene: TRBJ1-1
V gene: TRBV12-3/TRBV12-4
CDR3 length: 15
CDR3 protein: CASSLPEAGVTEAFF

J gene: TRBJ2-7
V gene: TRBV20-1
CDR3 length: 11
CDR3 protein: CSARAITEQYF

J gene: TRBJ2-5
V gene: TRBV15
CDR3 length: 13
CDR3 protein: CATSRDAVETQYF

J gene: TRBJ2-3
V gene: TRBV25-1
CDR3 length: 15
CDR3 protein: CASSLGVSESDTQYF

J gene: TRBJ2-7
V gene: TRBV4-3
CDR3 length: 17
CDR3 protein: CASSQDWTSGKSSEQYF

J gene: TRBJ2-3
V gene: TRBV9
CDR3 length: 15
CDR3 protein: CASSVVEGPGDTQYF

J gene: TRBJ1-1
V gene: TRBV20-1
CDR3 length: 13
CDR3 protein: CSAGDGRDTEAFF

J gene: TRBJ2-1
V gene: TRBV7-2
CDR3 length: 15
CDR3 protein: CASSFGPSGANEQFF

J gene: TRBJ1-5
V gene: TRBV3-1
CDR3 length: 16
CDR3 protein: CASSQLRDRVGQPQHF

J gene: TRBJ1-1
V gene: TRBV5-6
CDR3 length: 13
CDR3 protein: CASSLGAVTEAFF

J gene: TRBJ2-7
V gene: TRBV11-2
CDR3 length: 16
CDR3 protein: CASSTWTSGKWYEQYF

J gene: TRBJ2-7
V gene: TRBV30
CDR3 length: 13
CDR3 protein: CAWSPSEDYEQYF

J gene: TRBJ1-1
V gene: TRBV27
CDR3 length: 15
CDR3 protein: CASSPRQYMNTEAFF

J gene: TRBJ1-1
V gene: TRBV6-5
CDR3 length: 18
CDR3 protein: CASSYSIGKGFKGTEAFF

J gene: TRBJ2-7
V gene: TRBV7-9
CDR3 length: 14
CDR3 protein: CASSSDSLYYEQYF

J gene: TRBJ2-1
V gene: TRBV24-1
CDR3 length: 15
CDR3 protein: CATDKREGPCNEQFF

J gene: TRBJ1-2
V gene: TRBV27
CDR3 length: 14
CDR3 protein: CASSSTPTGDGYTF

J gene: TRBJ1-1
V gene: TRBV19
CDR3 length: 17
CDR3 protein: CASSIRALDLMNTEAFF

J gene: TRBJ1-2
V gene: TRBV29-1
CDR3 length: 15
CDR3 protein: CSVQGGSEDLYGYTF

J gene: TRBJ2-7
V gene: TRBV27
CDR3 length: 13
CDR3 protein: CAIGTGGYVEQYF

J gene: TRBJ2-1
V gene: TRBV13
CDR3 length: 11
CDR3 protein: CASSPGRGQFF

J gene: TRBJ2-7
V gene: TRBV5-6
CDR3 length: 14
CDR3 protein: CASSGQGLSYEQYF

J gene: TRBJ2-2
V gene: TRBV9
CDR3 length: 19
CDR3 protein: CASSVQSGRVAGDTGELFF

J gene: TRBJ1-2
V gene: TRBV6-5
CDR3 length: 16
CDR3 protein: CASSYLGQLFNYGYTF

J gene: TRBJ2-2
V gene: TRBV5-6
CDR3 length: 14
CDR3 protein: CASSFGPNTGELFF

J gene: TRBJ1-2
V gene: TRBV6-2/TRBV6-3
CDR3 length: 12
CDR3 protein: CASGSFDYGYTF

J gene: TRBJ1-5
V gene: TRBV30
CDR3 length: 14
CDR3 protein: CAWSAWTGDAPQHF

J gene: TRBJ1-3
V gene: TRBV7-8
CDR3 length: 16
CDR3 protein: CASSLVSPYSGNTIYF

J gene: TRBJ1-6
V gene: TRBV5-4
CDR3 length: 13
CDR3 protein: CASSLAGESPLHF